This T cell receptor (beta chain) was retrieved from a study of identical twins (TCRdb year 2016). For the study in its entirety: To test whether fetal clonotypes persist, the study used deep sequencing on TCR alpha and beta repertoires from monozygotic twins, unrelated adults of various ages, and cord blood. Replicate twin experiments were performed at different times using different library preparation protocols to rule out contamination.

Preparation of the library involved 5' RACE. TCRdb names Illumina HiSeq 2000 as the instrument used. A universal primer binding site was introduced by template switching, and a unique molecular identifier was present in the final cDNA, enabling accurate counting of TCR cDNA molecules. Specific primers in the conserved constant-segment region were used to synthesize first-strand cDNA for the TCR alpha and beta chains. Each cDNA library was double barcoded, with a SMART-Mk sample barcode plus Illumina barcodes, to control for contamination. TruSeq adapter sequences and Illumina sample barcodes were added in two successive PCR steps. Sequencing of the TCR alpha and beta cDNA libraries was done on the Illumina HiSeq platform using custom primers. On the authors' methods: MiGEC processed the raw reads to extract unique molecular identifiers, while MiXCR was used to determine the CDR3 positions. For each individual, recombination models were inferred using an EM algorithm with the repgenHMM and IGoR tools. Shared clonotype analysis was performed with the tcR package in R, normalizing sharing by the product of cloneset sizes. To study raw recombination without the effects of thymic and clonal selection, out-of-frame nonproductive sequences were analyzed. The public reads were quality trimmed at Q25 with fastp and then assembled into clones with MiXCR by TCRdb, keeping productive beta chains. Each record represents a unique CDR3 protein, reported with the most common genes and DNA among its rows. TCRdb, not the original authors, processed these V and J calls. A total of 450,000 or so distinct CDR3 sequences appear in this sample, 14% of them only once. The ten most abundant clones make up around 0.48% of the sample.

The study at large found these results: Invariant T cells such as MAIT and iNKT could partly confound zero-insertion analyses, although diverse VJ usage argued against such confounding for most clonotypes. Out-of-frame TCR alpha sharing in monozygotic twins was systematically underestimated by recombination models, whereas sharing between unrelated individuals was in agreement with the recombination models. Because the same donors could not be followed over many years, conclusions were based on cross-sectional statistical analysis. A weaker excess of twin sharing was found in beta out-of-frame sequences because the signal-to-noise ratio was lowered by fewer shared sequences. Fewer insertions were carried by abundant cord blood beta clonotypes, a similar but weaker trend appeared in young adult naive repertoires, and no such trend appeared in memory repertoires. Compared with coincidental sharing between unrelated individuals, an excess of low generation-probability sequences was observed among out-of-frame TCR alpha sequences shared between twins.

Only healthy Caucasian donors were included. The twin cohort consisted of three pairs of female monozygotic twins, all aged about 18 to 29 years. CD4+ and CD8+ T cell populations were isolated with positive isolation kits from Invitrogen. From the germline V gene, CDR1 is SGHRS and CDR2 is YFSETQ. Trimming takes 0 bases off V and 5 bases off J; junction bases not matched to a gene: 10. Counted from cysteine to phenylalanine, this CDR3 has 18 amino acids. Only the CDR3 DNA stays, 54 bases, in frame from base 1. Turning to this clonotype: Its recognized antigen is unknown. Per-base qualities were not stored, and no clone one base away is much larger.

Separately, the same data were catalogued under a study of yellow fever vaccine responses in identical twins. The second source states: The authors reported that the T cell response to vaccination in identical twins appeared partly convergent and partly personalized. In identical twins, the study followed T cell clones that responded to the vaccine with precision.

What was sequenced was CD4+ T cells sorted from blood. The TCR was taken from a woman younger than 30 in good health. This chain is built from TRBV5-1 and TRBJ2-2, and 10 junctional nucleotides match TRBD2. The DNA reads as follows: TGCGCCAGCAGCTTGGCCACTAGCGGGACGAATTCGACCGGGGAGCTGTTTTTT. The translation is CASSLATSGTNSTGELFF.